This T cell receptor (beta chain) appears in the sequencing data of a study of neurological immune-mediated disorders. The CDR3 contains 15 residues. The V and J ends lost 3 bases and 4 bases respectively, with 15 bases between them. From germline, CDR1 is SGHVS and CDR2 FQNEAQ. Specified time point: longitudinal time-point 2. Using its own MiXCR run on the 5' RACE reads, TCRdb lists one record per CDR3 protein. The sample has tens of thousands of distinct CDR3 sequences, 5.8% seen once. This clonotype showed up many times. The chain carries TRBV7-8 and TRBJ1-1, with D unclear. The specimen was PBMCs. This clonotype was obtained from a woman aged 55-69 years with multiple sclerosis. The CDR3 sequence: CASSFRRVSGTEAFF. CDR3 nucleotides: TGTGCCAGCAGCTTTCGCCGGGTATCAGGCACTGAAGCTTTCTTT.